This entry is about one TCR beta chain. Antigen specificity is unknown. The authors reverse transcribed all of the isolated RNA, so sequencing captured expressed TCRB transcripts. Some clones are missing from TCRdb's copy, which holds only in-frame ones; the method was immunoSEQ multiplex PCR. The sample lists about 270,000 clones; 13% to 15% were seen once. The sample originates from a study of beta chain features in type 1 diabetes. Study findings and constraints: The influence of HLA type on TCRB rearrangement stayed undetermined. Across all four CD4+ subsets, people with type 1 diabetes showed modestly shorter TCRB CDR3s.

CDR1 SGHRS and CDR2 YFSETQ come from the germline V gene. The CDR3 runs 14 residues. V lost 4 bases and J lost 4, with 14 bases in between. The sequencing input was naive CD4+ T cells from blood. The rearrangement links TRBV5-1 to TRBJ1-2; D is unresolved. The origin of this receptor is a young man with type 1 diabetes. The chain's CDR3 is CASSLTVSGYGYTF. Here the CDR3 DNA reads TGCGCCAGCAGCCTCACGGTGTCCGGCTATGGCTACACCTTC.